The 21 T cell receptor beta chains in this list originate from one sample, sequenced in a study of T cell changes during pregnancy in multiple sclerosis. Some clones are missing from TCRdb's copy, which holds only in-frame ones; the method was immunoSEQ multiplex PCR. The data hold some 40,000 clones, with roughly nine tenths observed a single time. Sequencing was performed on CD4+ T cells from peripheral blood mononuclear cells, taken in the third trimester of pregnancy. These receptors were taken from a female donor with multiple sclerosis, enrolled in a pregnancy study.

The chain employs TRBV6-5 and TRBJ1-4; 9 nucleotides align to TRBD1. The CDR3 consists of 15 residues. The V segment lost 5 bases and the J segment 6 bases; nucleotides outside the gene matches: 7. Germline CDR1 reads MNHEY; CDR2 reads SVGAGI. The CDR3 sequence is CASSPWTGEDEKLFF. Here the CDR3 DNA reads TGTGCCAGCAGTCCCTGGACAGGGGAGGATGAAAAACTGTTTTTT.

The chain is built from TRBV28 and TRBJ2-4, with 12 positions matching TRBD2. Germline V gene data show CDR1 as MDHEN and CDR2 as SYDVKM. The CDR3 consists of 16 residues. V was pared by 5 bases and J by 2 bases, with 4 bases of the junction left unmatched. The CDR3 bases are TGTGCCAGCAGTCGACGGACTAGCGGGACCAAAAACATTCAGTACTTC. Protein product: CASSRRTSGTKNIQYF.

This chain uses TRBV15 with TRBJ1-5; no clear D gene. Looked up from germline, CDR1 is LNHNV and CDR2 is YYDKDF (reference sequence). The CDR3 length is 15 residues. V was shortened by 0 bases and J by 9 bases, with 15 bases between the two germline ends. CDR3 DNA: TGTGCCACCAGCAGAGATCGGGATGCACGGGGGCCCCAGCATTTT. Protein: CATSRDRDARGPQHF.

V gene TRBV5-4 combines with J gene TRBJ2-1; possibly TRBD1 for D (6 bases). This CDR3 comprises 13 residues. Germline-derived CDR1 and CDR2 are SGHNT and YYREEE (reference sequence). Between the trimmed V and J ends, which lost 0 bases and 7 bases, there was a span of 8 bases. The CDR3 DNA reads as TGTGCCAGCAGCTTGGCTCAGGGGAATGAGCAGTTCTTC. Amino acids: CASSLAQGNEQFF.

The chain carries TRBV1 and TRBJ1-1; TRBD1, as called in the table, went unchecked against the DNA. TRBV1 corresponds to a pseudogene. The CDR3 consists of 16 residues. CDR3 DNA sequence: TGCACCAAAGACCAAAAGGGGACAGGGGGTCACACTGAAGCTTTCTTT. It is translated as CTKDQKGTGGHTEAFF.

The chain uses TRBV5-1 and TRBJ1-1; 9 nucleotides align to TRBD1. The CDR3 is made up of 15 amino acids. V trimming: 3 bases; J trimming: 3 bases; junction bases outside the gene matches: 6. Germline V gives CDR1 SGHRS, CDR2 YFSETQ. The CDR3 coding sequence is TGCGCCAGCAGCTATGGGGACAGGGAGGACACTGAAGCTTTCTTT. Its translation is CASSYGDREDTEAFF. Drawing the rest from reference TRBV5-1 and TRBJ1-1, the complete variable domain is KAGVTQTPRYLIKTRGQQVTLSCSPISGHRSVSWYQQTPGQGLQFLFEYFSETQRNKGNFPGRFSGRQFSNSRSEMNVSTLELGDSALYLCASSYGDREDTEAFFGQGTRLTVV.

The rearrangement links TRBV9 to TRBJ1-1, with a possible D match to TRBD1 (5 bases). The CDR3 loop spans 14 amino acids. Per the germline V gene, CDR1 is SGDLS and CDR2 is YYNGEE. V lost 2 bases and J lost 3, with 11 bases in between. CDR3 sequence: CASSVEGRDTEAFF. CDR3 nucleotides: TGTGCCAGCAGCGTCGAGGGGAGGGACACTGAAGCTTTCTTT. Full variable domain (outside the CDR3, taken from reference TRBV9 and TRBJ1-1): DSGVTQTPKHLITATGQRVTLRCSPRSGDLSVYWYQQSLDQGLQFLIQYYNGEERAKGNILERFSAQQFPDLHSELNLSSLELGDSALYFCASSVEGRDTEAFFGQGTRLTVV.

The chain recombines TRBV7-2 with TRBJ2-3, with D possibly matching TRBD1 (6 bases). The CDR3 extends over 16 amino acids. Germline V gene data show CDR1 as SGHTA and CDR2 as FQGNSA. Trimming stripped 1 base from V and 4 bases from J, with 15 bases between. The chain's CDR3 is CASSLGPAGASDTQYF. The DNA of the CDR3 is TGTGCCAGCAGCTTAGGTCCGGCAGGGGCGTCAGATACGCAGTATTTT.

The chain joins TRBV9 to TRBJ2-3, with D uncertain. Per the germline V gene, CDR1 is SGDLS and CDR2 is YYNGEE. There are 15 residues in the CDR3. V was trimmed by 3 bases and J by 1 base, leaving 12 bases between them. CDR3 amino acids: CASSALSSGTDTQYF. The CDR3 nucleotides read TGTGCCAGCAGCGCCCTGAGTTCTGGCACAGATACGCAGTATTTT. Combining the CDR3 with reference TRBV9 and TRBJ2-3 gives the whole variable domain DSGVTQTPKHLITATGQRVTLRCSPRSGDLSVYWYQQSLDQGLQFLIQYYNGEERAKGNILERFSAQQFPDLHSELNLSSLELGDSALYFCASSALSSGTDTQYFGPGTRLTVL.

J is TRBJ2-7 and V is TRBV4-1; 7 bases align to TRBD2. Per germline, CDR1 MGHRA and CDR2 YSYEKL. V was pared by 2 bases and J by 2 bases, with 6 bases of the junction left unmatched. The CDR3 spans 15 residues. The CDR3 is CASSQRQGGTYEQYF. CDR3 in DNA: TGCGCCAGCAGCCAAAGGCAGGGAGGGACCTACGAGCAGTACTTC.

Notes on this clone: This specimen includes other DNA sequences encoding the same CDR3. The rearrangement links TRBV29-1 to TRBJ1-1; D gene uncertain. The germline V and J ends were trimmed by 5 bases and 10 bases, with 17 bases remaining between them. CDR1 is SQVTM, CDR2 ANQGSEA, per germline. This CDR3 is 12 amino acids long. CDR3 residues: CSVNQNQGRAFF. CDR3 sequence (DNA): TGCAGCGTTAACCAGAACCAAGGGAGAGCTTTCTTT.

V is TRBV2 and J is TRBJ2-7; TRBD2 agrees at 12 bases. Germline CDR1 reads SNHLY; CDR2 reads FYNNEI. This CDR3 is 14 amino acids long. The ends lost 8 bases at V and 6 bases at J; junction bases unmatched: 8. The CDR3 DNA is TGTGCCAGCCAATCTAGCGGGAGGGCCGGCGAGCAGTACTTC. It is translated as CASQSSGRAGEQYF.

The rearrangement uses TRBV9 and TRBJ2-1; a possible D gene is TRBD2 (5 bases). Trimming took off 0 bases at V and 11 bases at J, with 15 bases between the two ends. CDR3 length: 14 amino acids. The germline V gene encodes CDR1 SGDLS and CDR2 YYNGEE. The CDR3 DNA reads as TGTGCCAGCAGCGTAGGCAACCGGGAACCCAAGCAGTTCTTC. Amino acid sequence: CASSVGNREPKQFF.

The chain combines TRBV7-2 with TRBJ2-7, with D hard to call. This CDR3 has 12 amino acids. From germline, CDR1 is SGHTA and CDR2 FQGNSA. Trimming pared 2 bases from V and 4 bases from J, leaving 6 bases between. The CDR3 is CASSLMRYEQYF. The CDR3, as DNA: TGTGCCAGCAGCTTAATGCGATACGAGCAGTACTTC.

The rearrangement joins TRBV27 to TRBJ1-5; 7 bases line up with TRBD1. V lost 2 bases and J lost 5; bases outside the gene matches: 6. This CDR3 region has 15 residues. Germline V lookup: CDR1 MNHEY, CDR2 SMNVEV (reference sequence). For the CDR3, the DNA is TGTGCCAGCAGTTTACTTCGGGACAGATATCAGCCCCAGCATTTT. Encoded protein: CASSLLRDRYQPQHF.

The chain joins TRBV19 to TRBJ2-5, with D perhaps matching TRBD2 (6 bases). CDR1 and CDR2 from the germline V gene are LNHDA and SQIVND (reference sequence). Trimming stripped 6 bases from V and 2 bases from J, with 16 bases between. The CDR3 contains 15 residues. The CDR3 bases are TGTGCCAGTAGCCTGGGGGGAGTCCGGCAAGAGACCCAGTACTTC. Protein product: CASSLGGVRQETQYF. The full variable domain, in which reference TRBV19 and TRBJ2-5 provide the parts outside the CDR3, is DGGITQSPKYLFRKEGQNVTLSCEQNLNHDAMYWYRQDPGQGLRLIYYSQIVNDFQKGDIAEGYSVSREKKESFPLTVTSAQKNPTAFYLCASSLGGVRQETQYFGPGTRLLVL.

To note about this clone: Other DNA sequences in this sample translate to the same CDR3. For the CDR3, the DNA is TGCGCCAGCAGCTCGGGACAGCTCCAAGAGACCCAGTACTTC. It yields the protein CASSSGQLQETQYF. This rearrangement joins TRBV5-1 to TRBJ2-5, with 7 bases fitting TRBD1. Germline V gene sequence: CDR1 SGHRS, CDR2 YFSETQ. Germline trimming cut 3 bases from V and 1 base from J; bases unmatched to any gene: 3. The CDR3 is 14 amino acids.

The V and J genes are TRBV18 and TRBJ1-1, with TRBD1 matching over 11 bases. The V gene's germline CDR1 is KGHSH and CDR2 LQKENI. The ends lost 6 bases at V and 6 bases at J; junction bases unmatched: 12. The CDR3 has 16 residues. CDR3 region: CASSFSGQGALAEAFF. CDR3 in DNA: TGTGCCAGCTCTTTTAGTGGACAGGGGGCGCTTGCTGAAGCTTTCTTT.

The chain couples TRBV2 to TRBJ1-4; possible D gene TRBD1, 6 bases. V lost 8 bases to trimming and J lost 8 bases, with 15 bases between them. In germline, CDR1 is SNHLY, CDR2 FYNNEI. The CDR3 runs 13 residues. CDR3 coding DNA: TGTGCCAGCCGTACAGGGTACGGGGAAAAACTGTTTTTT. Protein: CASRTGYGEKLFF.

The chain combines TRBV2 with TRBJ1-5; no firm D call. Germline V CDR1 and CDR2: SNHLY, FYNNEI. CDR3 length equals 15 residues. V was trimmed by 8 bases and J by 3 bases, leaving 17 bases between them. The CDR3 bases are TGTGCCAGCGGATCCAGCGTTACAAACAATCAGCCCCAGCATTTT. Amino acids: CASGSSVTNNQPQHF.

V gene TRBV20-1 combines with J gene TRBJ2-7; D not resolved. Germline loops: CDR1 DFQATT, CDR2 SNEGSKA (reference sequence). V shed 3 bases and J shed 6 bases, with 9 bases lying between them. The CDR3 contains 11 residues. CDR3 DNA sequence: TGCAGTGCTAGTGGTGGCTCCGAGCAGTACTTC. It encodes CSASGGSEQYF.